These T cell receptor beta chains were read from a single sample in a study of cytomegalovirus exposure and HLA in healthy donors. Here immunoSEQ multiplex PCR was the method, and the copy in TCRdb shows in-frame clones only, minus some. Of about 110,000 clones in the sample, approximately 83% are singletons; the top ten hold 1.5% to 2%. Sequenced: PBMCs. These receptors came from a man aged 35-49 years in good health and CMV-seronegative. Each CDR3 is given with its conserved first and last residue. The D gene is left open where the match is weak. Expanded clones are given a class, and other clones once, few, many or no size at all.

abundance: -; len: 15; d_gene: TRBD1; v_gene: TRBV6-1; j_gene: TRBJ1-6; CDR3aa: CASSVIGQGGSPLHF; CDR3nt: TGTGCCAGCAGTGTAATTGGGCAGGGGGGATCACCCCTCCACTTT
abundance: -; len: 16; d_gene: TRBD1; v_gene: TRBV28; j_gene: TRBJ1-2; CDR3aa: CASSLGQGYLFYGYTF; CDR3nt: TGTGCCAGCAGTCTTGGACAGGGATACCTCTTCTATGGCTACACCTTC
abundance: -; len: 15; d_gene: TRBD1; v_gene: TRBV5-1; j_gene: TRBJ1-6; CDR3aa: CASSLGRGYNSPLHF; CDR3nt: TGCGCCAGCAGCTTGGGCAGGGGGTATAATTCACCCCTCCACTTT
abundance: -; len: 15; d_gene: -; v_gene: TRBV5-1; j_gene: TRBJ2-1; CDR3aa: CASSGSGLSYNEQFF; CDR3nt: TGCGCCAGCAGCGGTAGCGGCCTCTCCTACAATGAGCAGTTCTTC
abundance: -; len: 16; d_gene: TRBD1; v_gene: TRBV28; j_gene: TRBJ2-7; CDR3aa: CASSLDRAGGRYEQYF; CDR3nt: TGTGCCAGCAGTTTAGACCGGGCAGGGGGTAGGTACGAGCAGTACTTC
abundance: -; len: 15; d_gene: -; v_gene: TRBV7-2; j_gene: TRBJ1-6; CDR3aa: CASSLEQGTNSPLHF; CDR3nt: TGTGCCAGCAGCTTAGAGCAGGGCACTAATTCACCCCTCCACTTT
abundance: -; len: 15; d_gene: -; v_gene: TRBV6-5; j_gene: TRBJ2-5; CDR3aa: CASSRLGGPQETQYF; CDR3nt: TGTGCCAGCAGTAGATTGGGGGGACCCCAAGAGACCCAGTACTTC
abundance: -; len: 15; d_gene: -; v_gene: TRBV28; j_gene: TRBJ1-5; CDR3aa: CASSPGGQSNQPQHF; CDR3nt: TGTGCCAGCAGTCCTGGCGGACAGTCCAATCAGCCCCAGCATTTT
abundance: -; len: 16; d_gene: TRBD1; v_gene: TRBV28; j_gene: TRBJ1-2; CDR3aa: CASSLGGTGTNYGYTF; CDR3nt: TGTGCCAGCAGTTTAGGCGGGACAGGGACTAACTATGGCTACACCTTC
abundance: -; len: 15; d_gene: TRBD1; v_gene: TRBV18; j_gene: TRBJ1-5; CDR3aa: CASSRGQGDNQPQHF; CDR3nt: TGTGCCAGCTCCCGCGGACAGGGTGACAATCAGCCCCAGCATTTT
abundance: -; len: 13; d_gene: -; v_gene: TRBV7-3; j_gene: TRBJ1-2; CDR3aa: CASSRRDQSGYTF; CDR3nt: TGTGCCAGCAGCCGGCGGGACCAAAGTGGCTACACCTTC
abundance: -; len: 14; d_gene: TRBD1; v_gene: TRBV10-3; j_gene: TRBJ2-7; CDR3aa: CAISDKAGGYEQYF; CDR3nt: TGTGCCATCAGTGATAAGGCAGGGGGCTACGAGCAGTACTTC
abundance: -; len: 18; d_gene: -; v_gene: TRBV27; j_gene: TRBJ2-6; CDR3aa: CASSLTGHDSSGANVLTF; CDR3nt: TGTGCCAGCAGTTTAACGGGACATGATAGCTCTGGGGCCAACGTCCTGACTTTC
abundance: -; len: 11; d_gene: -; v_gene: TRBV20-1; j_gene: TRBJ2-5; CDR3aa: CSARGGETQYF; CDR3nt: TGCAGTGCTAGAGGAGGGGAGACCCAGTACTTC
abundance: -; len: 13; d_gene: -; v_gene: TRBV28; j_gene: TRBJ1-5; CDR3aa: CASITPGNQPQHF; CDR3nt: TGTGCCAGCATTACCCCGGGAAATCAGCCCCAGCATTTT
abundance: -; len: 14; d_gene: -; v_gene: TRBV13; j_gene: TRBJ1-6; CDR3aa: CASSLATTLQSLHF; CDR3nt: TGTGCCAGCAGCTTAGCTACTACGCTTCAATCCCTCCACTTT
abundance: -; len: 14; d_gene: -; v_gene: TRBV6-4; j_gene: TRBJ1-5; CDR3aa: CASSEGDKNQPQHF; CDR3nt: TGTGCCAGCAGTGAGGGCGACAAAAATCAGCCCCAGCATTTT
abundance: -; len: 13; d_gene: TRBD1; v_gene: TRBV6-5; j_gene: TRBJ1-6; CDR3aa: CASSLQGESPLHF; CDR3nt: TGTGCCAGCAGTCTACAGGGGGAATCACCCCTCCACTTT
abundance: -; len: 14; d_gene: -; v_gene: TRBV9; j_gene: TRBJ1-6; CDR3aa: CASSAGQEGSPLHF; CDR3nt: TGTGCCAGCAGCGCCGGGCAGGAGGGTTCACCCCTCCACTTT
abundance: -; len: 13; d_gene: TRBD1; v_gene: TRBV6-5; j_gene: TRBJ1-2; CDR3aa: CASSPRQGSGYTF; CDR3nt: TGTGCCAGCAGCCCCCGACAGGGGTCTGGCTACACCTTC
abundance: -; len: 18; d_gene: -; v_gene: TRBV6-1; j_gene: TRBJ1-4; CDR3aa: CASSEARIGGRYNEKLFF; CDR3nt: TGTGCCAGCAGTGAAGCGCGGATAGGGGGACGCTATAATGAAAAACTGTTTTTT
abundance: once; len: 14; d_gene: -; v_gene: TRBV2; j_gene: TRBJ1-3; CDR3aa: CASSFGAFGNTIYF; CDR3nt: TGTGCCAGCAGTTTTGGGGCATTCGGAAACACCATATATTTT
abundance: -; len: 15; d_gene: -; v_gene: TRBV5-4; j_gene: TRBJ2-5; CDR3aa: CASSLDRGGRETQYF; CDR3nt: TGTGCCAGCAGCTTGGACAGGGGAGGTCGGGAGACCCAGTACTTC
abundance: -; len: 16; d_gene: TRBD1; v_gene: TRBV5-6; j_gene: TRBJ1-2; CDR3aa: CASSLGDRVPNYGYTF; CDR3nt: TGTGCCAGCAGCTTGGGGGACAGGGTTCCCAACTATGGCTACACCTTC
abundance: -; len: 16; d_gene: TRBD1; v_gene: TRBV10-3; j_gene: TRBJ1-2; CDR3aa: CAISESGRQGNYGYTF; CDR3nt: TGTGCCATCAGTGAGTCTGGGAGACAGGGTAACTATGGCTACACCTTC
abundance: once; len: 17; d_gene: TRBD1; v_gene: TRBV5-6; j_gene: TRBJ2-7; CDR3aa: CASSSPVWDRGKNEQYF; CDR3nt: TGTGCCAGCAGCTCCCCAGTTTGGGACAGGGGTAAGAACGAGCAGTACTTC
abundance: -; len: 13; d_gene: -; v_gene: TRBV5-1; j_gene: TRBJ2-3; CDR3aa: CASSISSPDTQYF; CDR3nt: TGCGCCAGCAGCATCAGTTCCCCAGATACGCAGTATTTT
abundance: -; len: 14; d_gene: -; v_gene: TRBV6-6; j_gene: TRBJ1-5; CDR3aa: CASTGRGGNQPQHF; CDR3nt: TGTGCCAGCACCGGTCGGGGAGGCAATCAGCCCCAGCATTTT
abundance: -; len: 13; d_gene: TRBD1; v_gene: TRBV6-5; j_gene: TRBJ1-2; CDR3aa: CASRRGTGAGYTF; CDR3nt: TGTGCCAGCAGGCGCGGGACAGGGGCTGGCTACACCTTC
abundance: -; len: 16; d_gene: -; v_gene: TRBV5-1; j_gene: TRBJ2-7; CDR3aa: CASSPWAGTITYEQYF; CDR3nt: TGCGCCAGCAGCCCCTGGGCAGGGACAATTACCTACGAGCAGTACTTC
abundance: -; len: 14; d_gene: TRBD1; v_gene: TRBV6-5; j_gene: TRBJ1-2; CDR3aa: CASSGTGGRSGYTF; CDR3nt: TGTGCCAGCTCCGGGACAGGGGGCCGGAGTGGCTACACCTTC
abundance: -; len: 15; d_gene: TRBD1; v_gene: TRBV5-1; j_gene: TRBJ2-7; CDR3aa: CASSSPDRGLGEQYF; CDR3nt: TGCGCCAGCAGCTCTCCTGACAGGGGGCTGGGTGAGCAGTACTTC
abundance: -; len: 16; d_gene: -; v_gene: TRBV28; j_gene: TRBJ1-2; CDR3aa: CASNLRGERASYGYTF; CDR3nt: TGTGCCAGCAACCTTCGAGGGGAGCGGGCCAGCTATGGCTACACCTTC
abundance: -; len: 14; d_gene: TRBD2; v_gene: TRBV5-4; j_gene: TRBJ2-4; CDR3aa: CASSPGLTGGIQYF; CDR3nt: TGTGCCAGCAGCCCGGGACTTACGGGGGGCATTCAGTACTTC
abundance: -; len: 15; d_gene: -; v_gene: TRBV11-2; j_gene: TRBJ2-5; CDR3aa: CASSMGGGGPETQYF; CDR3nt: TGTGCCAGCAGCATGGGGGGGGGCGGACCAGAGACCCAGTACTTC
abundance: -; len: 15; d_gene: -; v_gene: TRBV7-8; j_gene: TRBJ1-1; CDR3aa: CASSLVLFRNTEAFF; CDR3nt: TGTGCCAGCAGCTTAGTTCTCTTTCGGAACACTGAAGCTTTCTTT
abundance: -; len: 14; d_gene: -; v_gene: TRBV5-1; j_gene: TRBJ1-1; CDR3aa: CASSLGRGNTEAFF; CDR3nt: TGCGCCAGCAGCTTGGGTCGGGGGAACACTGAAGCTTTCTTT
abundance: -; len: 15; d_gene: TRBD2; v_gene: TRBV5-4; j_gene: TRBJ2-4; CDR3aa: CASSFGRGGENIQYF; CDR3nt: TGTGCCAGCAGCTTTGGTCGGGGGGGCGAAAACATTCAGTACTTC
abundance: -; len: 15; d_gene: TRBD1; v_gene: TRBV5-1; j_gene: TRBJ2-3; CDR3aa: CASTRQGLVTDTQYF; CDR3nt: TGCGCCAGTACGAGACAGGGGTTGGTTACAGATACGCAGTATTTT
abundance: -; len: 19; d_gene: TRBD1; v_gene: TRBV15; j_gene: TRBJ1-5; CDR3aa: CATSRGRDRGGSSNQPQHF; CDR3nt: TGTGCCACCAGCAGAGGCCGGGACAGGGGGGGGTCTAGCAATCAGCCCCAGCATTTT